The TCR beta chain under discussion was sequenced for a study of T cells in tumors after PD-1 blockade. Study at large: No patient had prior checkpoint blockade, systemic immunosuppression, or radiotherapy within 4 weeks. Study results and limitations: About 41% of tumor TCR clonotypes were also found in blood.

The length of the CDR3 is 13 residues. Germline values: CDR1 SNHLY, CDR2 FYNNEI. V shed 6 bases and J shed 6 bases, with 9 bases lying between them. The table came from immunoSEQ multiplex PCR; TCRdb's copy has only in-frame clones and leaves some out. Of 60,000 to 75,000 clones in the sample, about 74% were seen once. In regard to this clone: Antigen specificity is unknown.

This receptor was identified in a human donor with basal cell carcinoma. The V call is TRBV2, the J call TRBJ1-6; a possible D gene is TRBD1 (5 bases). The source was PBMCs, collected after anti-PD-1 treatment. CDR3 in DNA: TGTGCCAGCAGGAGGGACCTTAATTCACCCCTCCACTTT. This encodes CASRRDLNSPLHF.